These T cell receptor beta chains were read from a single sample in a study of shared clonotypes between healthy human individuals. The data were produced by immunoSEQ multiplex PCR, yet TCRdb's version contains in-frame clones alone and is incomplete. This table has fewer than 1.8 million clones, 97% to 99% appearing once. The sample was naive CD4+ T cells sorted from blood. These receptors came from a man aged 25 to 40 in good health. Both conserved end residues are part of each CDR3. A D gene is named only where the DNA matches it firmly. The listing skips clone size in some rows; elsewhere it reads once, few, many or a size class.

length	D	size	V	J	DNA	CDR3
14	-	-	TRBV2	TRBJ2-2	TGTGCCAGCAGTGAAGCCCTAGTCCGCGGGGAGCTGTTTTTT	CASSEALVRGELFF
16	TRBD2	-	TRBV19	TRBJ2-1	TGTGCCAGTAGTTCCTCTAGCGGGGGTATCTACAATGAGCAGTTCTTC	CASSSSSGGIYNEQFF
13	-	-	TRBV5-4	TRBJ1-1	TGTGCCAGCAGCTTGTCACTTAGTGGTGAAGCTTTCTTT	CASSLSLSGEAFF
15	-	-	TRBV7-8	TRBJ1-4	TGTGCCAGCAGCCCCCTCGGGCAGATCAGGGAAAAACTGTTTTTT	CASSPLGQIREKLFF
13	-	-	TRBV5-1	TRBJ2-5	TGCGCCAGCAGCTTAGGGTCAGGAGAGACCCAGTACTTC	CASSLGSGETQYF
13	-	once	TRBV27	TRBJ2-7	TGTGCCAGCAGACCAGGAGTCTCCTACGAGCAGTACTTC	CASRPGVSYEQYF
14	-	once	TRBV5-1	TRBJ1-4	TGCGCCAGCAGCCGGGGGGATGATAATGAAAAACTGTTTTTT	CASSRGDDNEKLFF
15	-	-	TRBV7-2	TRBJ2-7	TGTGCCAGCAGCCCAAGACAGCTAATCTACTACGAGCAGTACTTC	CASSPRQLIYYEQYF
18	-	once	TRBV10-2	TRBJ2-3	TGCGCCAGCAGTAGAGCGAGGGGGATCTCGATGGGCACAGATACGCAGTATTTT	CASSRARGISMGTDTQYF
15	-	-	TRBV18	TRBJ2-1	TGTGCCAGCTCAGCCCTGGCGGGTGTCTACAATGAGCAGTTCTTC	CASSALAGVYNEQFF
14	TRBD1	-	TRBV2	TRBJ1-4	TGTGCCAGCAAGGGGGGACAGGTCTATGAAAAACTGTTTTTT	CASKGGQVYEKLFF
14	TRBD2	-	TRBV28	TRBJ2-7	TGTGCCAGCAGGGGGACTAGCGTGACCTACGAGCAGTACTTC	CASRGTSVTYEQYF
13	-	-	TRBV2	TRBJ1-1	TGTGCCAGCAGTGAAGAGGGCAGTCTCGAAGCTTTCTTT	CASSEEGSLEAFF
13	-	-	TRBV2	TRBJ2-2	TGTGCCAGCAGTGAGAACCCGGGCGGGGAGCTGTTTTTT	CASSENPGGELFF
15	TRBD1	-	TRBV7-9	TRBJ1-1	TGTGCCAGCAGCACCGGGACAGGGGATAACACTGAAGCTTTCTTT	CASSTGTGDNTEAFF
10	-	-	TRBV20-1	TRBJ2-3	TGCAGTGTCTACACAGATACGCAGTATTTT	CSVYTDTQYF
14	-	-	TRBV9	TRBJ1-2	TGTGCCAGCAGCGTGGCAGGACGGACCTATGGCTACACCTTC	CASSVAGRTYGYTF
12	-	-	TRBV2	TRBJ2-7	TGTGCCAGCAGGGCAGACTCCTACGAGCAGTACTTC	CASRADSYEQYF
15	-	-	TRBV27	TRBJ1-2	TGTGCCAGCAGTTCCCCTTTCCGGGGAGACTATGGCTACACCTTC	CASSSPFRGDYGYTF
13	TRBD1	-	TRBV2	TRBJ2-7	TGTGCCAGCAAAGAGGAAAGGGGGCGTGAGCAGTACTTC	CASKEERGREQYF
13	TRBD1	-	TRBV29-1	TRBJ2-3	TGCAGCGAATGGACAGGGGCGGGAGATACGCAGTATTTT	CSEWTGAGDTQYF
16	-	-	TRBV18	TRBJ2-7	TGTGCCAGCTCACCCATCTGGACACCCATGGGATACGAGCAGTACTTC	CASSPIWTPMGYEQYF
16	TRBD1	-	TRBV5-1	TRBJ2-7	TGCGCCAGCAGCTTGAGTCCCCGGGACAGTACCTACGAGCAGTACTTC	CASSLSPRDSTYEQYF
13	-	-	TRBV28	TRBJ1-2	TGTGCCAGCAGTCTCGATCAATTTAATGGCTACACCTTC	CASSLDQFNGYTF
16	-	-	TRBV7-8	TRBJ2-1	TGTGCCAGCAGCCCTACAATCCTTATAGACTACAATGAGCAGTTCTTC	CASSPTILIDYNEQFF
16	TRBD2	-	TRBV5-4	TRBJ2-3	TGTGCCAGCAGCTTGCGACTAGCGGGAGGAACAGATACGCAGTATTTT	CASSLRLAGGTDTQYF
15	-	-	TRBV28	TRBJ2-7	TGTGCCAGCAGACACCCAGTTGGAGTATCCTACGAGCAGTACTTC	CASRHPVGVSYEQYF
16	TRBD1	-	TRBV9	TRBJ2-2	TGTGCCAGCAGCGTCGAAGGGACAGTGAACACCGGGGAGCTGTTTTTT	CASSVEGTVNTGELFF
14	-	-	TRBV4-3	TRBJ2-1	TGCGCCAGCAGCCAACAGCACAGCTACAATGAGCAGTTCTTC	CASSQQHSYNEQFF
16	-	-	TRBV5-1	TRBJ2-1	TGCGCCAGCAGCTCCCCCTCGGCGCTCCTTTACAATGAGCAGTTCTTC	CASSSPSALLYNEQFF
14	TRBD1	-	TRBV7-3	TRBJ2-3	TGTGCCAGCAGCCGGACAGGGGTGACAGATACGCAGTATTTT	CASSRTGVTDTQYF
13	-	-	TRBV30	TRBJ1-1	TGTGCCTGGAGTGTAGGCAGGAACACTGAAGCTTTCTTT	CAWSVGRNTEAFF
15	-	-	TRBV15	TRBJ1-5	TGTGCCACCAGCAGAGATGCCGGGAACAATCAGCCCCAGCATTTT	CATSRDAGNNQPQHF
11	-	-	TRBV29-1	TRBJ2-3	TGCAGCGTTGGATACACAGATACGCAGTATTTT	CSVGYTDTQYF
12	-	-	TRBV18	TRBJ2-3	TGTGCCAGCTCACCAGGGGGGGATACGCAGTATTTT	CASSPGGDTQYF
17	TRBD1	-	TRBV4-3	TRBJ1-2	TGCGCCAGCAGCCAAACCGGGACAGGGGCTAACAACTATGGCTACACCTTC	CASSQTGTGANNYGYTF
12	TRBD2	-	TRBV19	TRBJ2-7	TGTGCCAGTGGGGGAGGGCTTGGCGAGCAGTACTTC	CASGGGLGEQYF
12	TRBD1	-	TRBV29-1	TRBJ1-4	TGCAGCGTTACAGGGGCCAATGAAAAACTGTTTTTT	CSVTGANEKLFF
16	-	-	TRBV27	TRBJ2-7	TGTGCCAGCAGTCTCACCGGGACACTCGCCTCCCTACGGCAGTACTTC	CASSLTGTLASLRQYF
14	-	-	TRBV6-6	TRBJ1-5	TGTGCCAGCAGTTACTCATCCGGGAATCAGCCCCAGCATTTT	CASSYSSGNQPQHF
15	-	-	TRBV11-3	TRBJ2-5	TGTGCCAGCAGCTTAGGTCTGGGTTCGTCGGAGACCCAGTACTTC	CASSLGLGSSETQYF
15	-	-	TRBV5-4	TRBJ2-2	TGTGCCAGCAGCCCCTATACGACCGGATCCGGGGAGCTGTTTTTT	CASSPYTTGSGELFF